The 16 T cell receptor beta chains listed next were all sequenced from one sample in a study of cytomegalovirus exposure and HLA in healthy donors. Some clones are missing from TCRdb's copy, which holds only in-frame ones; the method was immunoSEQ multiplex PCR. The data show more than 120,000 clones, with about 87% seen just once and roughly 9% held by the top ten. Material for sequencing was PBMCs. These receptors were taken from a man aged 18 to 30 in good health and CMV-seropositive.

A few counts support this clone. The genes are TRBV9 and TRBJ1-1, with TRBD1 as a possible D gene (6 bases). This CDR3 is 15 amino acids long. Germline V gene sequence: CDR1 SGDLS, CDR2 YYNGEE. Trimming took off 4 bases at V and 1 base at J, with 14 bases between the two ends. The CDR3 sequence is CASSLRDTSNTEAFF. DNA of the CDR3: TGTGCCAGCAGCCTACGGGACACATCGAACACTGAAGCTTTCTTT.

The chain uses TRBV19 and TRBJ1-1, with D possibly matching TRBD1 (6 bases). Germline loops: CDR1 LNHDA, CDR2 SQIVND (reference sequence). V gave up 8 bases and J gave up 7 bases, with 17 bases separating them. The CDR3 runs 13 residues. This chain's CDR3 is CASGEGGRFEAFF. In nucleotides, the CDR3 is TGTGCCAGTGGGGAAGGGGGTCGGTTTGAAGCTTTCTTT.

CDR3 region: CASSVYPGGTEAFF. CDR3 in DNA: TGTGCCAGCAGCGTATACCCCGGCGGCACTGAAGCTTTCTTT. V usage is TRBV9 and J usage is TRBJ1-1; D call uncertain. CDR3 length: 14 residues. Trimming took 1 base from V and 4 from J, leaving 11 bases between them. Germline-derived CDR1 and CDR2 are SGDLS and YYNGEE.

This clone has just one count. This chain connects TRBV2 to TRBJ2-3; TRBD2 aligns across 10 bases. This CDR3 has 16 residues. Germline CDR1 is SNHLY and CDR2 is FYNNEI. Trimming cost V 5 bases and J 1 base; bases outside gene matches: 6. The CDR3 loop is CASSPGLAPRTDTQYF. For the CDR3, the DNA is TGTGCCAGCAGTCCGGGACTAGCGCCTCGCACAGATACGCAGTATTTT.

V gene TRBV2 combines with J gene TRBJ1-5; D gene uncertain. The CDR3 loop spans 13 amino acids. Germline lookup yields CDR1 SNHLY and CDR2 FYNNEI. V lost 3 bases, J lost 6 bases, and 9 bases lay in between. The CDR3 reads CASSDEIFQPQHF. CDR3 DNA sequence: TGTGCCAGCAGTGATGAGATTTTTCAGCCCCAGCATTTT.

The chain uses TRBV27 and TRBJ1-1; 9 nucleotides agree with TRBD1. The V gene's germline CDR1 is MNHEY and CDR2 SMNVEV (reference sequence). Germline trimming cut 3 bases from V and 1 base from J; bases unmatched to any gene: 3. This CDR3 comprises 15 residues. CDR3 loop: CASSLGQGRNTEAFF. CDR3 nucleotides: TGTGCCAGCAGTTTGGGACAGGGCCGGAACACTGAAGCTTTCTTT.

The genes are TRBV28 and TRBJ2-7, with 13 nucleotides matching TRBD2. Germline lookup yields CDR1 MDHEN and CDR2 SYDVKM. This CDR3 contains 16 residues. V was pared by 6 bases and J by 4 bases, with 9 bases of the junction left unmatched. The CDR3 reads CASRTPGLAGLYEQYF. The DNA for the CDR3 is TGTGCCAGCAGAACACCGGGACTAGCGGGACTGTACGAGCAGTACTTC.

This sequence joins TRBV28 and TRBJ1-3, with D uncertain. CDR3 size: 14 residues. CDR1 and CDR2 (germline): MDHEN, SYDVKM. The ends were cut back, 7 bases at V and 2 bases at J, with 12 bases in the middle. CDR3 in DNA: TGTGCCAGCACCTACGAGGGTACTGGAAACACCATATATTTT. This gives the protein CASTYEGTGNTIYF.

This clone was observed at least ten times. The chain combines TRBV9 with TRBJ2-2; 7 nucleotides match TRBD1. Germline trimming cut 7 bases from V and 4 bases from J; bases unmatched to any gene: 7. The CDR3 covers 14 residues. CDR1 is SGDLS, CDR2 YYNGEE, per germline. The CDR3 is CASAPGQSTGELFF. The CDR3 DNA is TGTGCCAGCGCCCCGGGACAGTCCACCGGGGAGCTGTTTTTT.

The chain uses TRBV12-5 and TRBJ2-2; D might be TRBD1 (6 bases). The V end was cut by 6 bases, the J end by 4 bases, with 12 bases between. This CDR3 region has 14 residues. CDR1 is LGHNT and CDR2 is FRNRAP in the germline V gene. In DNA form, the CDR3 reads TGTGCTAGTGGCACGGACAGACTCACCGGGGAGCTGTTTTTT. This codes for CASGTDRLTGELFF. Together with reference TRBV12-5 and TRBJ2-2, the CDR3 gives the full variable domain: DARVTQTPRHKVTEMGQEVTMRCQPILGHNTVFWYRQTMMQGLELLAYFRNRAPLDDSGMPKDRFSAEMPDATLATLKIQPSEPRDSAVYFCASGTDRLTGELFFGEGSRLTVL.

The CDR3 nucleotides are TGTGCCAGCAGCTTCTCGGGGATCAGCTACGAGCAGTACTTC. Translated: CASSFSGISYEQYF. This chain joins TRBV7-2 and TRBJ2-7; weak D call: TRBD2 (5 bases). CDR1 is SGHTA, CDR2 FQGNSA, per germline. Deletions cut 3 bases from V and 3 bases from J, with 12 bases between. This CDR3 spans 14 amino acids.

The chain carries TRBV6-5 and TRBJ2-5; TRBD1 might be the D (6 bases). This CDR3 has 15 residues. Germline CDR1 is MNHEY and CDR2 is SVGAGI. With 5 bases removed from V and 5 bases from J, the gap between germline ends came to 18 bases. The CDR3: CASSRDPSGVETQYF. DNA of the CDR3: TGTGCCAGCAGTCGAGACCCCTCAGGGGTGGAGACCCAGTACTTC.

V gene TRBV6-1 combines with J gene TRBJ2-1, with D possibly being TRBD2 (6 bases). Trimming shortened V by 4 bases and J by 0 bases, and 13 bases separated the two germline ends. This CDR3 has 16 residues. Germline CDR1 and CDR2: MNHNS and SASEGT. DNA of the CDR3: TGTGCCAGCAGTGTGACTGGGACTGGCTCCTACAATGAGCAGTTCTTC. It encodes CASSVTGTGSYNEQFF.

The V call is TRBV18, the J call TRBJ1-5; D is undetermined. V gave up 3 bases and J gave up 6 bases, with 12 bases separating them. The CDR3 covers 14 residues. Germline CDR1 and CDR2: KGHSH and LQKENI. The CDR3 nucleotides read TGTGCCAGCTCACCGGACTTGCGTGGTCAGCCCCAGCATTTT. Encoded protein: CASSPDLRGQPQHF. Variable domain in full (rest from reference TRBV18 and TRBJ1-5): NAGVMQNPRHLVRRRGQEARLRCSPMKGHSHVYWYRQLPEEGLKFMVYLQKENIIDESGMPKERFSAEFPKEGPSILRIQQVVRGDSAAYFCASSPDLRGQPQHFGDGTRLSIL.

In this sample, this clone turned up a few times. The chain couples TRBV9 to TRBJ2-2; unclear D gene. CDR3 length equals 16 residues. CDR1 and CDR2 from the germline V gene are SGDLS and YYNGEE. The ends were cut back, 3 bases at V and 4 bases at J, with 16 bases in the middle. For the CDR3, the DNA is TGTGCCAGCAGCGAACGATTAGAGACACGCACCGGGGAGCTGTTTTTT. It yields the protein CASSERLETRTGELFF.

This clone was detected only a few times. This chain connects TRBV30 to TRBJ1-1; 7 nucleotides agree with TRBD1. The CDR3 has 17 residues. Germline lookup yields CDR1 GTSNPN and CDR2 SVGIG (reference sequence). V trimming: 1 base; J trimming: 0 bases; junction bases outside the gene matches: 11. The CDR3 region is CAWSALRGPIMNTEAFF. The CDR3 nucleotides are TGTGCCTGGAGTGCCCTAAGGGGGCCTATCATGAACACTGAAGCTTTCTTT.